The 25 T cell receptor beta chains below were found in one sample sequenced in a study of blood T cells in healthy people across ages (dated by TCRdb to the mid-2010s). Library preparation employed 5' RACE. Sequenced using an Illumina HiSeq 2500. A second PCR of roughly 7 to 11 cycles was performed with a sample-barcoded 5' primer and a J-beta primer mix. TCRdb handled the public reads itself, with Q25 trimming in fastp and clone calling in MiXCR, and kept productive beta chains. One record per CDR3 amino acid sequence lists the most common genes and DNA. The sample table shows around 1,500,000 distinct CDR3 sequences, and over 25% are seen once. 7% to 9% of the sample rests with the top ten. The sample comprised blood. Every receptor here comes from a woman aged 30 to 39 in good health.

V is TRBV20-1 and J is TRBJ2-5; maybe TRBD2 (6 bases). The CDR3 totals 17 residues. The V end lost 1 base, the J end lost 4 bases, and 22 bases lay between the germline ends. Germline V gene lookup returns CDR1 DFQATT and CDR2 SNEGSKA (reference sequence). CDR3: CSARATLGGSAGETQYF. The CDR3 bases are TGCAGTGCTAGAGCCACCCTTGGGGGGAGCGCGGGAGAGACCCAGTACTTC.

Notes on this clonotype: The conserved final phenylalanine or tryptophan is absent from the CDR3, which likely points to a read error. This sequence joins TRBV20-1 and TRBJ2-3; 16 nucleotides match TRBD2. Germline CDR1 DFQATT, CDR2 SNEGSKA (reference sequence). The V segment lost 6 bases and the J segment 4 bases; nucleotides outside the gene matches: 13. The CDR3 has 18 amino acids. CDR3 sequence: CSAQVPGLAGGRSDTQYC. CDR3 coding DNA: TGCAGTGCCCAAGTCCCGGGACTAGCGGGGGGGCGGTCAGATACGCAGTATTGT.

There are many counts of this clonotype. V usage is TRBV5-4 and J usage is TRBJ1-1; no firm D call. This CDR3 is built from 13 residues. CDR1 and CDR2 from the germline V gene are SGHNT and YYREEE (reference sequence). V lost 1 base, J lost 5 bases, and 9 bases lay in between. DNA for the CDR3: TGTGCCAGCAGCTTGACAGCGGGGACTGAAGCTTTCTTT. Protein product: CASSLTAGTEAFF.

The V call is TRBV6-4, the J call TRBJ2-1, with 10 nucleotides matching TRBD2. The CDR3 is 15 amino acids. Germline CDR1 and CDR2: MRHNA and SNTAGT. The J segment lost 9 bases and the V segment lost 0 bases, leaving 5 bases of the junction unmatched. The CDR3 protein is CASSDSAGGPVEQFF. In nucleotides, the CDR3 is TGTGCCAGCAGTGACTCAGCGGGGGGGCCGGTTGAGCAGTTCTTC.

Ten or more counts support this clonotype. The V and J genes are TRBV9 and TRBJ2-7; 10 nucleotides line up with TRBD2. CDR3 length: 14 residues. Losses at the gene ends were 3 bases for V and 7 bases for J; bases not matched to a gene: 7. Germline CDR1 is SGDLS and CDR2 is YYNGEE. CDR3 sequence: CASSARTSGGEQYF. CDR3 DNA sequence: TGTGCCAGCAGCGCACGGACTAGCGGAGGGGAGCAGTACTTC.

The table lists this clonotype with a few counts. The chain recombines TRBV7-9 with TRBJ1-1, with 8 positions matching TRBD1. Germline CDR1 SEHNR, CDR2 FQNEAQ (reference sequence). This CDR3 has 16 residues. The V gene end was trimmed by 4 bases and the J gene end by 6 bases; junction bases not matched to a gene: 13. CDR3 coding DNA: TGTGCCAGCAGCTCGACCAGGGGGCCCGCGGGCGCTGAAGCTTTCTTT. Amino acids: CASSSTRGPAGAEAFF.

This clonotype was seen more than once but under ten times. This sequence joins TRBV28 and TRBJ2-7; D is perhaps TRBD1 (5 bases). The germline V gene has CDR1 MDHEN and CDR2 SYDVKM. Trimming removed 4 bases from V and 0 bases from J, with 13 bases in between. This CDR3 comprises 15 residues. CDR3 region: CASSSTGWASYEQYF. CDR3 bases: TGTGCCAGCAGTTCTACAGGTTGGGCCTCCTACGAGCAGTACTTC.

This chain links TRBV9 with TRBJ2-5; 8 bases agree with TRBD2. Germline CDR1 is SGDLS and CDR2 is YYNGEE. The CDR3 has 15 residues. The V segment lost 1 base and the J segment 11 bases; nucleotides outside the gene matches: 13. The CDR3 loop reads CASSVKREGNNEQYF. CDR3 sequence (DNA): TGTGCCAGCAGCGTAAAACGGGAGGGTAACAATGAGCAGTACTTC.

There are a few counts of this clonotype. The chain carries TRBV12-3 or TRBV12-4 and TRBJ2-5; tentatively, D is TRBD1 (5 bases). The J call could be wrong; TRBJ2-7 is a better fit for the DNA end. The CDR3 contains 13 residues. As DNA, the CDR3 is TGTGCCAGCAGTATGACAGACCCCCCCGAGCAGTACTTC. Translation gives CASSMTDPPEQYF.

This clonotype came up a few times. The CDR3 region has the DNA TGCGCCAGCATCTTCGGACAGGGGGCGAGTGGAACCCAGTACTTC. This gives the protein CASIFGQGASGTQYF. This chain connects TRBV5-1 to TRBJ2-5; 11 bases fit TRBD1. The germline CDR1 and CDR2 sequences are SGHRS and YFSETQ. J gave up 8 bases and V 6 bases, and 12 bases lay outside the gene matches. The CDR3 contains 15 residues.

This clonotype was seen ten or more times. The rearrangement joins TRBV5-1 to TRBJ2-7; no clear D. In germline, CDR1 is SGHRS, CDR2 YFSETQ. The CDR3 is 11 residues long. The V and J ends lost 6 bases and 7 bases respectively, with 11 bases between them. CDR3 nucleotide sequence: TGCGCCAGCAAAAGCAGTATGGAGCAGTACTTC. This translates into CASKSSMEQYF.

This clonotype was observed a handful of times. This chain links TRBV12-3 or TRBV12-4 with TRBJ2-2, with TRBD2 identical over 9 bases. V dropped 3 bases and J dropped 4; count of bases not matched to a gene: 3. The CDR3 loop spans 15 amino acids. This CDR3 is CASSFGGGATGELFF. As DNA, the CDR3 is TGTGCCAGCAGTTTTGGCGGGGGGGCCACCGGGGAGCTGTTTTTT.

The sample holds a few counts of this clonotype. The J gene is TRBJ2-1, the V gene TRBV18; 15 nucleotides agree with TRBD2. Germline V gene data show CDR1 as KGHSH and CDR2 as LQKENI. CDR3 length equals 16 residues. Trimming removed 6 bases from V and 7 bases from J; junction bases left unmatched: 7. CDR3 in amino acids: CASSLLGLAGGNEQFF. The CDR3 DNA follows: TGTGCCAGCTCCCTCCTGGGACTAGCGGGAGGAAATGAGCAGTTCTTC.

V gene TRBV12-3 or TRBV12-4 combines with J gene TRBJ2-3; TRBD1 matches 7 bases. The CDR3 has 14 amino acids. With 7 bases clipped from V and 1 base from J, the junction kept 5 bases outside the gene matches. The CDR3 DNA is TGTGCCAGCAAACAAGGGGGCGGCACAGATACGCAGTATTTT. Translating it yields CASKQGGGTDTQYF.

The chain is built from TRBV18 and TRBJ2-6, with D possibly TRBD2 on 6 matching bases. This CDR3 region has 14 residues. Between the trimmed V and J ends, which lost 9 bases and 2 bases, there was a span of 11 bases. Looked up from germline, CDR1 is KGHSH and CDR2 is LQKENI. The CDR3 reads CASQASAGANVLTF. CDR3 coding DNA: TGTGCCAGTCAAGCTAGCGCTGGGGCCAACGTCCTGACTTTC. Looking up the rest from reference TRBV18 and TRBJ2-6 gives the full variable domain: NAGVMQNPRHLVRRRGQEARLRCSPMKGHSHVYWYRQLPEEGLKFMVYLQKENIIDESGMPKERFSAEFPKEGPSILRIQQVVRGDSAAYFCASQASAGANVLTFGAGSRLTVL.

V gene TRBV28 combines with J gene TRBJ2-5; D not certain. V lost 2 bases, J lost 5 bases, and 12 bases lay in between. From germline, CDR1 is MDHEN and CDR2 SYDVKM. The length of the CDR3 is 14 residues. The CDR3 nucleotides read TGTGCCAGCAGTTTAGAAGCGTTGCCGGAGACCCAGTACTTC. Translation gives CASSLEALPETQYF.

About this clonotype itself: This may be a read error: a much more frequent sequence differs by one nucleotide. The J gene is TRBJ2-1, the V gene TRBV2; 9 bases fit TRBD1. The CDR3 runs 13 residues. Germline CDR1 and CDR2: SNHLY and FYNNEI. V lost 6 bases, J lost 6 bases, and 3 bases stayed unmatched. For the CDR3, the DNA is TGTGCCAGCAGCGGGGACAGGGTCAATGAGCAGTTCTTC. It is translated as CASSGDRVNEQFF.

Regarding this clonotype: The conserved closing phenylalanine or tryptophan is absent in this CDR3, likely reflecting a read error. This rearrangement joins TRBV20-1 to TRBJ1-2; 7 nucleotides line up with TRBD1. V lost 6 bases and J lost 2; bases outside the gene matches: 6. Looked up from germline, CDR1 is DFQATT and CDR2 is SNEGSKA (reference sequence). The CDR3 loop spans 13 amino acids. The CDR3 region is CSALLGQNYGYTV. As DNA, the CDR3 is TGCAGTGCCCTCCTGGGACAGAACTATGGCTACACCGTC.

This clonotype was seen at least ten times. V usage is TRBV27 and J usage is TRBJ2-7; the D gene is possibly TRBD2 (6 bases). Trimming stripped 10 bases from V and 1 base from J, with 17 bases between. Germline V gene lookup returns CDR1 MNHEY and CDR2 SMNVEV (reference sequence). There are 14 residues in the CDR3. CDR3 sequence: CATQPGLYSYEQYF. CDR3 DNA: TGTGCCACACAACCCGGACTATATTCCTACGAGCAGTACTTC.

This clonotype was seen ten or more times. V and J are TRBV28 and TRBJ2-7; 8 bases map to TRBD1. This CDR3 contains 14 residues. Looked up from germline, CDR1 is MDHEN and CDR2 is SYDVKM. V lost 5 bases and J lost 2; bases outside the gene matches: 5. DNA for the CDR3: TGTGCCAGCAGTATCCAGACAGGGGCCTACGAGCAGTACTTC. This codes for CASSIQTGAYEQYF.

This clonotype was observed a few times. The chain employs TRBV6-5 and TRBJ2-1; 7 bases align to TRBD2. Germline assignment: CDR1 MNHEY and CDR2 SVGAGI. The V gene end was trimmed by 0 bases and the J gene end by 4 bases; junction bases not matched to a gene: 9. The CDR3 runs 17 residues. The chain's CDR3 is CASSYSSGAGLYNEQFF. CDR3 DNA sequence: TGTGCCAGCAGTTACTCCTCGGGAGCGGGACTTTACAATGAGCAGTTCTTC.

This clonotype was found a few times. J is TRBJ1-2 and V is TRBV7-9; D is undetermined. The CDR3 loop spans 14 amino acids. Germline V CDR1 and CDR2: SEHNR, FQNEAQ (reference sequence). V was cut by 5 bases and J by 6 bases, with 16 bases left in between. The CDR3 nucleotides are TGTGCCAGCAGCGCTACCGGACCGCCGAATGGCTACACCTTC. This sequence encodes CASSATGPPNGYTF. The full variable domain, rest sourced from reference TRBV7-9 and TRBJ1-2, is DTGVSQNPRHKITKRGQNVTFRCDPISEHNRLYWYRQTLGQGPEFLTYFQNEAQLEKSRLLSDRFSAERPKGSFSTLEIQRTEQGDSAMYLCASSATGPPNGYTFGSGTRLTVV.

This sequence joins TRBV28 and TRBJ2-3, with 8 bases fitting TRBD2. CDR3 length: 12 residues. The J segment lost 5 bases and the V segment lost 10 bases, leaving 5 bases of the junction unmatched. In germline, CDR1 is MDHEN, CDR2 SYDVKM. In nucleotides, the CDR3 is TGTGCCACCCTCGGGGGGGTAGATACGCAGTATTTT. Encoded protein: CATLGGVDTQYF.

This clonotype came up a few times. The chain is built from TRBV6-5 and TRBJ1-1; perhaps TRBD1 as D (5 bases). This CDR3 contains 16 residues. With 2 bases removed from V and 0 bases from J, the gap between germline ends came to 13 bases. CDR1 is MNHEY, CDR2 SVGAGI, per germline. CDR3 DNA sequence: TGTGCCAGCAGTTACCAGCGGGGGGTGGTGAACACTGAAGCTTTCTTT. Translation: CASSYQRGVVNTEAFF.

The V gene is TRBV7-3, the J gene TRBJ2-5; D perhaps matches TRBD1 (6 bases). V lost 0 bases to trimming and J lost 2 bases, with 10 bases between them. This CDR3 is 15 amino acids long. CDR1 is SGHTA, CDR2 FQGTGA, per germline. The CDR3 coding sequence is TGTGCCAGCAGCTTAACGGGGGCAGTACAAGAGACCCAGTACTTC. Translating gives CASSLTGAVQETQYF.